This is a list of T cell receptor beta chains from one sample in a study of blood T cell repertoires in COVID-19. Some clones are missing from TCRdb's copy, which holds only in-frame ones; the method was immunoSEQ multiplex PCR. In the table there are 60,000 to 80,000 clones, about nine tenths of which are singletons. The sequencing input was peripheral blood. These receptors were obtained from a woman between 70 and 85 years old with acute or convalescent COVID-19. Both conserved end residues are part of each CDR3. A D gene is named only where the DNA matches it firmly. Clone size is shown for a subset of rows, as once, few, many or a class of expanded clone.

abundance	v_gene	d_gene	j_gene	CDR3aa	CDR3nt
.	TRBV2	.	TRBJ1-1	CASSKGIWNTEAFF	TGTGCCAGCAGTAAAGGTATTTGGAACACTGAAGCTTTCTTT
.	TRBV7-3	TRBD1	TRBJ1-2	CASSLTGESGYTF	TGTGCCAGCAGTTTAACAGGGGAAAGTGGCTACACCTTC
.	TRBV27	.	TRBJ1-2	CASSPPGGPIYGYTF	TGTGCCAGCAGTCCCCCCGGGGGGCCTATCTATGGCTACACCTTC
once	TRBV5-5	.	TRBJ1-2	CASSLKPRQDYGYTF	TGTGCCAGCAGCTTAAAGCCCCGACAGGACTATGGCTACACCTTC
.	TRBV19	TRBD1	TRBJ1-2	CASNRGQGIRYTF	TGTGCCAGTAACCGGGGACAGGGTATTCGCTACACCTTC
.	TRBV18	.	TRBJ1-2	CASSPLQGSPGYGYTF	TGTGCCAGCTCACCGTTACAGGGATCCCCAGGGTATGGCTACACCTTC
.	TRBV6-5	TRBD2	TRBJ2-2	CASRAGSGSPGELFF	TGTGCCAGCAGGGCGGGGAGCGGGAGTCCCGGGGAGCTGTTTTTT
.	TRBV5-1	.	TRBJ1-6	CASSIQGSTSPLHF	TGCGCCAGCAGCATCCAGGGGTCGACTTCACCCCTCCACTTT
.	TRBV28	TRBD1	TRBJ1-2	CASSLFHSGQSYGYTF	TGTGCCAGCAGTTTATTCCACTCGGGACAGTCATATGGCTACACCTTC
once	TRBV2	.	TRBJ2-5	CASRIGGGAAGETQYF	TGTGCCAGCAGGATCGGAGGGGGGGCGGCGGGAGAGACCCAGTACTTC
.	TRBV29-1	TRBD2	TRBJ2-1	CSVPGTSGYNEQFF	TGCAGCGTTCCCGGGACTAGCGGATACAATGAGCAGTTCTTC
.	TRBV18	.	TRBJ1-3	CASSPASSSGNTIYF	TGTGCCAGCTCACCTGCCAGTTCCTCTGGAAACACCATATATTTT
.	TRBV5-6	.	TRBJ2-5	CASSFQGNSETQYF	TGTGCCAGCAGCTTCCAGGGGAACTCTGAGACCCAGTACTTC
.	TRBV15	TRBD2	TRBJ2-7	CATSRGRAGGSYEQYF	TGTGCCACCAGCAGAGGTCGAGCGGGAGGGTCCTACGAGCAGTACTTC
.	TRBV5-1	.	TRBJ2-7	CASSLDRAPYEQYF	TGCGCCAGCAGCTTGGACAGGGCCCCCTACGAGCAGTACTTC
.	TRBV6-5	.	TRBJ1-1	CASSFKQGKSEAFF	TGTGCCAGCAGTTTCAAACAGGGTAAATCTGAAGCTTTCTTT
.	TRBV7-9	.	TRBJ1-6	CASSPRRTVGISPLHF	TGTGCCAGCAGCCCAAGGCGGACAGTTGGAATTTCACCCCTCCACTTT
.	TRBV7-6	TRBD2	TRBJ2-1	CASSSLGLAEANEQFF	TGTGCCAGCAGCTCGCTCGGACTAGCGGAGGCAAATGAGCAGTTCTTC
.	TRBV7-9	.	TRBJ2-7	CASRARSTNEQYF	TGTGCCAGCAGGGCACGGAGCACCAACGAGCAGTACTTC
.	TRBV10-2	TRBD1	TRBJ1-6	CASSSGTGGYNSPLHF	TGCGCCAGCAGCTCCGGGACAGGGGGCTATAATTCACCCCTCCACTTT
.	TRBV9	TRBD2	TRBJ2-5	CASSVGAGEETQYF	TGTGCCAGCAGCGTAGGGGCGGGAGAAGAGACCCAGTACTTC
.	TRBV27	.	TRBJ1-2	CASSPGGSNYGYTF	TGTGCCAGCAGCCCCGGAGGATCTAACTATGGCTACACCTTC
.	TRBV29-1	TRBD2	TRBJ2-1	CTFSGIPYNEQFF	TGCACCTTCAGCGGGATTCCCTACAATGAGCAGTTCTTC
.	TRBV19	.	TRBJ1-2	CASSIEGSLNYGYTF	TGTGCCAGTAGTATAGAGGGCAGTCTTAACTATGGCTACACCTTC
.	TRBV28	TRBD1	TRBJ1-4	CASSFPGTANEKLFF	TGTGCCAGCAGTTTCCCCGGGACAGCAAATGAAAAACTGTTTTTT
.	TRBV18	TRBD1	TRBJ1-1	CASSWDRSNTEAFF	TGTGCCAGCTCCTGGGACAGATCGAACACTGAAGCTTTCTTT
.	TRBV18	TRBD1	TRBJ2-6	CASSPRDRAVGANVLTF	TGTGCCAGCTCACCACGGGACAGGGCGGTTGGGGCCAACGTCCTGACTTTC
.	TRBV19	TRBD2	TRBJ2-1	CASSMTSHEQFF	TGTGCCAGTAGTATGACTAGCCATGAGCAGTTCTTC
.	TRBV4-1	.	TRBJ2-7	CASSQDQNSHEQYF	TGCGCCAGCAGCCAAGATCAAAACTCCCACGAGCAGTACTTC
.	TRBV6-5	.	TRBJ1-1	CASRDRGNTEAFF	TGTGCCAGCAGGGACCGGGGGAACACTGAAGCTTTCTTT
.	TRBV5-6	TRBD1	TRBJ1-6	CASSFGLQGAEGNSPLHF	TGTGCCAGCAGCTTCGGGCTACAGGGGGCGGAGGGTAATTCACCCCTCCACTTT
.	TRBV18	.	TRBJ1-1	CASSPITENTEAFF	TGTGCCAGCTCACCGATAACAGAGAACACTGAAGCTTTCTTT
.	TRBV29-1	.	TRBJ1-5	CSVRSGVNQPQHF	TGCAGCGTCCGCTCGGGGGTCAATCAGCCCCAGCATTTT
.	TRBV7-7	TRBD1	TRBJ2-2	CASSLHAGTGYSGGELFF	TGTGCTAGCAGCTTACATGCCGGGACAGGGTATTCAGGCGGGGAGCTGTTTTTT
.	TRBV6-5	TRBD2	TRBJ2-1	CASSPRRGVGEQFF	TGTGCCAGCAGCCCGCGGCGGGGGGTGGGTGAGCAGTTCTTC
.	TRBV5-5	.	TRBJ1-1	CATQTTANTEAFF	TGTGCCACCCAGACTACCGCAAACACTGAAGCTTTCTTT
.	TRBV11-2	.	TRBJ1-1	CASSLRQMGTEAFF	TGTGCCAGCAGCTTAAGACAGATGGGCACTGAAGCTTTCTTT
once	TRBV4-3	.	TRBJ1-2	CASSQDLGDYYGYTF	TGCGCCAGCAGCCAAGATTTGGGTGACTACTATGGCTACACCTTC
.	TRBV11-2	TRBD2	TRBJ2-1	CASTPGGGAYNEQFF	TGTGCCAGCACCCCGGGCGGGGGGGCCTACAATGAGCAGTTCTTC
.	TRBV12-5	.	TRBJ1-2	CASGCQGPVNYGYTF	TGTGCTAGTGGGTGCCAGGGGCCCGTTAACTATGGCTACACCTTC
.	TRBV5-1	.	TRBJ1-1	CASSLDPGAGTEAFF	TGCGCCAGCAGCTTGGACCCAGGGGCCGGGACTGAAGCTTTCTTT
few	TRBV6-6	.	TRBJ1-1	CASSYTDMIGTEAFF	TGTGCCAGCAGTTACACCGACATGATAGGCACTGAAGCTTTCTTT
.	TRBV28	TRBD1	TRBJ1-4	CASTPRDRALEKLFF	TGTGCCAGCACCCCCCGGGACAGGGCATTGGAAAAACTGTTTTTT
.	TRBV28	TRBD2	TRBJ2-1	CASSTTGTSGTSYNEQFF	TGTGCCAGCAGCACGACCGGGACTAGCGGGACGTCCTACAATGAGCAGTTCTTC
once	TRBV7-2	.	TRBJ1-4	CASSHDSSTNEKLFF	TGTGCCAGCAGCCATGACAGTTCAACTAATGAAAAACTGTTTTTT
once	TRBV18	.	TRBJ1-1	CASSPLSGDTEAFF	TGTGCCAGCTCACCGCTGAGCGGGGACACTGAAGCTTTCTTT
.	TRBV29-1	TRBD2	TRBJ2-7	CSVVRPGRTSGRLGSYEQYF	TGCAGCGTTGTAAGGCCCGGGCGGACTAGCGGGAGGTTGGGCTCCTACGAGCAGTACTTC
once	TRBV5-1	.	TRBJ1-4	CASSPKGGGTNEKLFF	TGCGCCAGCAGCCCTAAAGGGGGGGGAACTAATGAAAAACTGTTTTTT
.	TRBV3-1/TRBV3-2	.	TRBJ2-3	CASSRKPQRGTDTQYF	TGTGCCAGCAGCCGTAAGCCTCAACGGGGCACAGATACGCAGTATTTT
.	TRBV6-2/TRBV6-3	.	TRBJ1-2	CASSYSATAYNYGYTF	TGTGCCAGCAGTTACTCGGCAACAGCCTATAACTATGGCTACACCTTC
.	TRBV28	TRBD1	TRBJ1-2	CASSLNRGADGYTF	TGTGCCAGCAGTTTAAACAGGGGGGCCGATGGCTACACCTTC
.	TRBV6-5	.	TRBJ1-1	CASSSRMNTEAFF	TGTGCCAGCAGCTCGAGGATGAACACTGAAGCTTTCTTT
.	TRBV18	.	TRBJ2-1	CASSPPVEGPHEQFF	TGTGCCAGCTCACCACCGGTGGAGGGCCCCCATGAGCAGTTCTTC